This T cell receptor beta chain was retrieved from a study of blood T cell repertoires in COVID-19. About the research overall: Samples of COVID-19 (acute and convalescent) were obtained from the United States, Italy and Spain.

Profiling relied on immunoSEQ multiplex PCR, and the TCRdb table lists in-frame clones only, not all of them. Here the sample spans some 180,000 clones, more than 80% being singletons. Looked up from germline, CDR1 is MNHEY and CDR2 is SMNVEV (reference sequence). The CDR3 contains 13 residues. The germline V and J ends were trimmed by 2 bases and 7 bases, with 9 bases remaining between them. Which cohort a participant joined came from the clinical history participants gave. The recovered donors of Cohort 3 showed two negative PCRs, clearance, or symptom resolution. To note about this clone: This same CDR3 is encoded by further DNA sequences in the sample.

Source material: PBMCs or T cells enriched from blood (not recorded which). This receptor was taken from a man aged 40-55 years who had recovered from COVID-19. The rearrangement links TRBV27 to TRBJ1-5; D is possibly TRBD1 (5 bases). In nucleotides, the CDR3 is TGTGCCAGCAGTTTAGGGGCTCGACAGCCCCAGCATTTT. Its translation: CASSLGARQPQHF.